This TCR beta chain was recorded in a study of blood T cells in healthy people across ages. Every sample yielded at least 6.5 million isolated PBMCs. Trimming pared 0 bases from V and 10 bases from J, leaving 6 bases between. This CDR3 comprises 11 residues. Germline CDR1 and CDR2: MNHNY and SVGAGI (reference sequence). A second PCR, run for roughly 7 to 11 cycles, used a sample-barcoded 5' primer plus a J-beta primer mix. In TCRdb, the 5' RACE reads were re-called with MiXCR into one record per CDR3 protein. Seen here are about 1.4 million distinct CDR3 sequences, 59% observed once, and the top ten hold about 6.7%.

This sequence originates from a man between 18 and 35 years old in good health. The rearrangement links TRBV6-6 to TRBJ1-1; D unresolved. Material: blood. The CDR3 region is CASSYSGGAFF. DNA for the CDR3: TGTGCCAGCAGTTACTCGGGTGGAGCTTTCTTT.